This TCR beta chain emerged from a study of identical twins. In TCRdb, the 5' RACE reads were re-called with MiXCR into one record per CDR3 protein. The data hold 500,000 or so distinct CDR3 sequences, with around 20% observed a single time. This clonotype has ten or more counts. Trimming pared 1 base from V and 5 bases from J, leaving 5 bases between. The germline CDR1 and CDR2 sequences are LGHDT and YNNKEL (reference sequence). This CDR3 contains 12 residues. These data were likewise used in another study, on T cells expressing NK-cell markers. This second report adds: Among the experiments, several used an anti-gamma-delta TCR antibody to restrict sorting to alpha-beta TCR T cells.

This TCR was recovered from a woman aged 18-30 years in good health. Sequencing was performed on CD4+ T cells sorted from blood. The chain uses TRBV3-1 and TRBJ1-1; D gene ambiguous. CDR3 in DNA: TGTGCCAGCAGCCAAGTGGGTACTGAAGCTTTCTTT. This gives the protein CASSQVGTEAFF.